What follows are 12 T cell receptor beta chains derived from one specimen sequenced in a study of T-cell memory formation after mild COVID-19. TCRdb recomputed calls from the 5' RACE reads with MiXCR, one row per CDR3 protein. The top ten hold less than 45% of the sample, which has 65,000 to 95,000 distinct CDR3 sequences, 9.5% to 15% seen once. The source material was PBMCs or a T cell subset sorted from them (not recorded which). These receptors were collected from a man between 18 and 35 years old who had mild COVID-19 (a few samples of this study predate the infection). Cell type and time point are not known.

The gene calls are TRBV3-1 and TRBJ2-1, with a tentative D call TRBD2 (5 bases). The CDR3 consists of 14 residues. The germline V gene has CDR1 LGHDT and CDR2 YNNKEL (reference sequence). V was cut by 6 bases and J by 0 bases, with 9 bases left in between. The CDR3 reads CASRVGSSYNEQFF. The CDR3 DNA sequence: TGTGCCAGCAGGGTGGGGAGCTCCTACAATGAGCAGTTCTTC.

This chain connects TRBV4-1 to TRBJ1-1, with D perhaps TRBD1 (6 bases). In germline, CDR1 is MGHRA, CDR2 YSYEKL. Trimming removed 0 bases from V and 0 bases from J, with 8 bases in between. This CDR3 contains 15 residues. The CDR3 is CASSQESGVNTEAFF. In nucleotides, the CDR3 is TGCGCCAGCAGCCAAGAATCAGGGGTGAACACTGAAGCTTTCTTT.

This clonotype appeared a few times. The chain is built from TRBV21-1 and TRBJ2-7; TRBD1, the D gene given by the table, was not confirmed from the DNA. TRBV21-1 is marked as a pseudogene. This CDR3 contains 15 residues. CDR3 residues: CASSSVDRHFYEQYV. DNA of the CDR3: TGTGCCAGCAGCAGCGTCGACAGGCATTTCTACGAGCAGTACGTC.

The chain combines TRBV10-3 with TRBJ2-7; D could derive from TRBD1 or TRBD2 (5 bases each). This CDR3 is 12 amino acids long. V was clipped by 4 bases and J by 1 base, with 5 bases between them. The V gene's germline CDR1 is ENHRY and CDR2 SYGVKD. In nucleotides, the CDR3 is TGTGCCATCAGTGGGGGGTCCTACGAGCAGTACTTC. It specifies CAISGGSYEQYF.

This chain uses TRBV11-2 with TRBJ2-1; D is uncertain. V was shortened by 6 bases and J by 2 bases, with 5 bases between the two germline ends. This CDR3 is 12 amino acids long. Germline CDR1 SGHAT, CDR2 FQNNGV. The CDR3 bases are TGTGCCAGCAGGGGTCCCTACAATGAGCAGTTCTTC. This translates into CASRGPYNEQFF.

This clonotype occurred a few times. The CDR3 loop reads CASSRDGSTDTQYF. The CDR3 DNA reads as TGTGCCAGCAGCAGGGACGGAAGCACAGATACGCAGTATTTT. This chain joins TRBV7-6 and TRBJ2-3; D tentatively reads TRBD1 or TRBD2 (5 bases each). Germline CDR1 is SGHVS and CDR2 is FNYEAQ. The CDR3 is 14 amino acids. V lost 5 bases to trimming and J lost 0 bases, with 9 bases between them.

A few counts support this clonotype. The chain combines TRBV6-5 with TRBJ2-3; 7 bases are a match to TRBD1. In germline, CDR1 is MNHEY, CDR2 SVGAGI. Trimming at V came to 2 bases and at J to 7 bases, leaving 6 bases not matched to a gene. The CDR3 has 14 residues. In DNA, the CDR3 is TGTGCCAGCAGTTACGGGACAGAACTGAATACGCAGTATTTT. It yields the protein CASSYGTELNTQYF.

V is TRBV4-3 and J is TRBJ2-3, with 10 bases lining up with TRBD2. V dropped 0 bases and J dropped 4; count of bases not matched to a gene: 4. The CDR3 spans 16 residues. Germline lookup yields CDR1 LGHNA and CDR2 YSLEER. The CDR3 spells CASSQDRSGGADTQYF. CDR3 DNA sequence: TGCGCCAGCAGCCAAGATCGAAGCGGGGGGGCAGATACGCAGTATTTT.

V gene TRBV7-2 combines with J gene TRBJ2-4; D perhaps matches TRBD1 (6 bases). CDR3 length: 16 amino acids. The V and J ends lost 4 bases and 0 bases respectively, with 13 bases between them. The germline gives CDR1 SGHTA, CDR2 FQGNSA. The CDR3 sequence: CASSSSGGQAKNIQYF. The CDR3, as DNA: TGTGCCAGCAGCTCCTCTGGGGGACAAGCCAAAAACATTCAGTACTTC.

V and J are TRBV6-2 or TRBV6-3 and TRBJ1-1; no clear D. CDR3 length: 11 amino acids. CDR1 and CDR2 from the germline V gene are MNHEY and SVGEGT. Trimming removed 1 base from V and 3 bases from J, with 0 bases in between. CDR3 bases: TGTGCCAGCAGTTACTACACTGAAGCTTTCTTT. It specifies CASSYYTEAFF.

V gene TRBV6-2 or TRBV6-3 combines with J gene TRBJ2-6; D ambiguous. Germline V lookup: CDR1 MNHEY, CDR2 SVGEGT. The CDR3 is 16 amino acids. V was pared by 7 bases and J by 1 base, with 14 bases between. This CDR3 is CASNLPSPSGANVLTF. The CDR3 nucleotides are TGTGCCAGCAATTTGCCAAGTCCGTCTGGGGCCAACGTCCTGACTTTC.

This clonotype came up a few times. This chain links TRBV4-3 with TRBJ2-7, with D possibly TRBD2 on 6 matching bases. From germline, CDR1 is LGHNA and CDR2 YSLEER. The length of the CDR3 is 16 residues. V dropped 1 base and J dropped 2 bases, with 15 bases sitting between them. CDR3 residues: CASSQGLGTDAYEQYF. The CDR3 nucleotides read TGCGCCAGCAGCCAAGGTTTGGGGACTGACGCCTACGAGCAGTACTTC.